These T cell receptor beta chains were read from a single sample in a study of CD8 T cells in ankylosing spondylitis. TCRdb itself ran the 5' RACE reads through MiXCR, one entry per CDR3 protein. This table has 150,000 to 200,000 distinct CDR3 sequences, 11% appearing once. Sequencing input: blood, either unsorted or a sorted T cell fraction (not recorded which). The receptors derive from a male donor with ankylosing spondylitis or in good health (not recorded which). The CDR3 runs from the conserved cysteine through the conserved F or W. Each record gives: D gene, J gene, clone size, V gene, CDR3 protein, CDR3 DNA. D genes are given only for firm matches. For some rows the clone size is stated as once, few or many, or as a class when expanded; others skip it.

TRBD2	TRBJ2-1	few	TRBV20-1	CSAGSWLAGYNEQFF	TGCAGTGCGGGATCTTGGCTAGCGGGCTACAATGAGCAGTTCTTC
NA	TRBJ2-7	few	TRBV7-9	CASSFSSRWYEQYF	TGTGCCAGCAGCTTTTCCTCGCGCTGGTACGAGCAGTACTTC
NA	TRBJ2-5	many	TRBV7-6	CASSQLALETQYF	TGTGCCAGCAGCCAACTTGCCCTCGAGACCCAGTACTTC
NA	TRBJ2-7	many	TRBV5-1	CASSLNVHEQYF	TGCGCCAGCAGCTTGAATGTGCACGAGCAGTACTTC
NA	TRBJ1-1	NA	TRBV5-1	CASSNQQGTEAFF	TGCGCCAGCAGCAACCAACAGGGTACTGAAGCTTTCTTT
TRBD1	TRBJ1-2	many	TRBV20-1	CSARVQGASGYTF	TGCAGTGCTAGAGTCCAGGGGGCGAGTGGCTACACCTTC
NA	TRBJ2-2	NA	TRBV25-1	CASSDTGGARTGELFF	TGTGCCAGCAGTGACACAGGGGGGGCTCGCACCGGGGAGCTGTTTTTT
TRBD2	TRBJ2-7	many	TRBV7-9	CASSPRGAGIDEQYF	TGTGCCAGCAGCCCTCGCGGAGCGGGAATAGACGAGCAGTACTTC
NA	TRBJ2-3	few	TRBV3-1	CASSQDRGGNTDTQYF	TGTGCCAGCAGCCAAGATCGGGGCGGGAACACAGATACGCAGTATTTT
NA	TRBJ2-5	few	TRBV28	CASSLVVGSLQETQYF	TGTGCCAGCAGTTTAGTGGTGGGTTCCCTTCAAGAGACCCAGTACTTC
NA	TRBJ2-7	many	TRBV28	CASSLAGQSSYEQYF	TGTGCCAGCAGTTTAGCGGGACAGAGCTCCTACGAGCAGTACTTC
NA	TRBJ2-3	NA	TRBV7-9	CARRDAATDTQYF	TGTGCCAGGCGGGACGCGGCCACAGATACGCAGTATTTT
TRBD1	TRBJ1-2	NA	TRBV4-1	CASSHEDPGQMNYGYTF	TGCGCCAGCAGCCATGAGGACCCGGGACAGATGAACTATGGCTACACCTTC
TRBD1	TRBJ1-3	many	TRBV10-3	CALPRDRDYSGNTIYF	TGTGCCTTACCCCGGGACAGGGATTACTCTGGAAACACCATATATTTT
NA	TRBJ2-1	many	TRBV20-1	CSARADNEQFF	TGCAGTGCTAGAGCAGACAATGAGCAGTTCTTC
NA	TRBJ1-1	few	TRBV7-9	CASSEDVTEAFF	TGTGCCAGCAGCGAGGACGTGACTGAAGCTTTCTTT
TRBD2	TRBJ2-3	many	TRBV12-3/TRBV12-4	CASSFGTSGRATDTQYF	TGTGCCAGCAGTTTTGGGACTAGCGGGAGAGCCACAGATACGCAGTATTTT
NA	TRBJ2-7	many	TRBV10-3	CAISDISGVYEQYF	TGTGCCATCAGTGATATTAGCGGAGTCTACGAGCAGTACTTC
TRBD1	TRBJ1-1	many	TRBV12-3/TRBV12-4	CASSFATTGGTEAFF	TGTGCCAGCAGTTTTGCGACGACAGGGGGAACTGAAGCTTTCTTT
NA	TRBJ2-1	many	TRBV20-1	CSARETVALNNEQFF	TGCAGTGCTAGAGAGACGGTAGCGCTTAACAATGAGCAGTTCTTC
TRBD2	TRBJ2-1	NA	TRBV7-2	CASSFSLAGDAYNEQFF	TGTGCCAGCAGCTTTTCCTTAGCGGGGGACGCCTACAATGAGCAGTTCTTC
TRBD1	TRBJ2-7	many	TRBV5-6	CASSLAGTGGLYEQYF	TGTGCCAGCAGCTTGGCTGGGACAGGGGGTCTCTACGAGCAGTACTTC
NA	TRBJ2-5	many	TRBV7-9	CASSLVDREETQYF	TGTGCCAGCAGCTTAGTGGACAGAGAAGAGACCCAGTACTTC
NA	TRBJ1-3	many	TRBV29-1	CSVSTGRVSGNTIYF	TGCAGCGTTTCCACGGGGCGCGTCTCTGGAAACACCATATATTTT
NA	TRBJ1-2	many	TRBV29-1	CSVQPRTIGYGYTF	TGCAGCGTCCAACCTCGGACCATTGGTTATGGCTACACCTTC
NA	TRBJ1-2	many	TRBV29-1	CSVEDRFREDYGYTF	TGCAGCGTTGAAGATCGATTTCGGGAAGACTATGGCTACACCTTC
NA	TRBJ2-3	many	TRBV7-6	CASSLRHDTDTQYF	TGTGCCAGCAGCTTAAGGCACGACACAGATACGCAGTATTTT
NA	TRBJ1-3	few	TRBV10-3	CAISESISQRLGNTIYF	TGTGCCATCAGTGAGTCGATCAGTCAGAGGCTCGGAAACACCATATATTTT
TRBD2	TRBJ2-5	many	TRBV5-1	CASSSTSGQETQYF	TGCGCCAGCAGCTCTACTAGCGGACAAGAGACCCAGTACTTC
NA	TRBJ2-1	NA	TRBV7-9	CASSFPGFGEQFF	TGTGCCAGCAGCTTTCCGGGGTTTGGTGAGCAGTTCTTC
TRBD1	TRBJ2-3	few	TRBV4-2	CASSQDPGQGSTDTQYF	TGTGCCAGCAGCCAAGATCCCGGACAGGGCAGCACAGATACGCAGTATTTT
NA	TRBJ2-7	many	TRBV15	CATSREAGFTYEQYF	TGTGCCACCAGCAGAGAGGCAGGGTTTACCTACGAGCAGTACTTC
NA	TRBJ1-3	many	TRBV12-3/TRBV12-4	CASSFRQRAASGNTIYF	TGTGCCAGCAGTTTCCGACAGAGGGCCGCCTCTGGAAACACCATATATTTT
NA	TRBJ2-1	NA	TRBV15	CATSRDPRGEEFF	TGTGCCACCAGCAGAGATCCTAGGGGAGAAGAGTTCTTC
TRBD2	TRBJ2-5	few	TRBV12-3/TRBV12-4	CASSDSGTIRETQYF	TGTGCCAGCAGTGATTCCGGGACTATCCGAGAGACCCAGTACTTC
TRBD1	TRBJ1-6	many	TRBV3-1	CASSFGQGSTAPLHF	TGTGCCAGCAGCTTCGGACAGGGGTCAACGGCACCCCTCCACTTT
NA	TRBJ2-5	many	TRBV28	CASGTQETQYF	TGTGCCAGCGGGACTCAAGAGACCCAGTACTTC
TRBD1	TRBJ1-1	NA	TRBV11-2	CASSLSGQGGAFF	TGTGCCAGCAGCCTGAGCGGACAGGGAGGAGCTTTCTTT
TRBD1	TRBJ2-7	NA	TRBV29-1	CSVQGTGSYEQYF	TGCAGCGTACAGGGGACGGGCTCCTACGAGCAGTACTTC
TRBD2	TRBJ2-3	many	TRBV10-2	CASRAGGTDTQYF	TGCGCCAGCAGAGCGGGAGGAACAGATACGCAGTATTTT
NA	TRBJ1-6	many	TRBV9	CASSVQDTNSPLHF	TGTGCCAGCAGCGTACAGGACACTAATTCACCCCTCCACTTT
NA	TRBJ2-1	many	TRBV9	CASSVTPNEQFF	TGTGCCAGCAGCGTAACCCCGAATGAGCAGTTCTTC
TRBD1	TRBJ2-3	many	TRBV5-1	CASSATQGIRVTQYF	TGCGCCAGCAGCGCCACACAGGGGATACGAGTTACGCAGTATTTT
NA	TRBJ2-5	NA	TRBV14	CASSQDSWAVQETQYF	TGTGCCAGCAGCCAAGATAGCTGGGCAGTCCAAGAGACCCAGTACTTC
TRBD1	TRBJ2-6	many	TRBV27	CASSLTGTGDSGANVLTF	TGTGCCAGCAGTTTGACCGGGACAGGGGACTCTGGGGCCAACGTCCTGACTTTC
NA	TRBJ1-1	many	TRBV7-2	CASSLGSGRPTEAFF	TGTGCCAGCAGCTTAGGAAGCGGTAGGCCCACTGAAGCTTTCTTT
TRBD2	TRBJ2-3	once	TRBV6-2/TRBV6-3	CASSSSGRGTDTQYF	TGTGCCAGCAGTTCTAGCGGGAGGGGCACAGATACGCAGTATTTT
TRBD2	TRBJ2-1	NA	TRBV20-1	CSASKLAGSYNEQFF	TGCAGTGCTTCCAAGCTAGCGGGGTCCTACAATGAGCAGTTCTTC
NA	TRBJ1-1	many	TRBV12-3/TRBV12-4	CASILGTNTEAFF	TGTGCCAGCATCCTGGGAACGAACACTGAAGCTTTCTTT
NA	TRBJ2-1	many	TRBV29-1	CSVVGRGVDEQFF	TGCAGCGTTGTCGGGCGGGGCGTCGATGAGCAGTTCTTC
TRBD1	TRBJ2-2	few	TRBV2	CASSATGTENTGELFF	TGTGCCAGCAGTGCGACCGGGACAGAAAACACCGGGGAGCTGTTTTTT
NA	TRBJ1-4	many	TRBV12-3/TRBV12-4	CASSLNGANEKLFF	TGTGCCAGCAGTTTAAACGGGGCTAATGAAAAACTGTTTTTT
NA	TRBJ2-7	many	TRBV2	CASTPDIRGKYF	TGTGCCAGCACCCCAGATATTCGGGGGAAGTACTTC
TRBD2	TRBJ2-5	few	TRBV10-3	CAISDKTSNQETQYF	TGTGCCATCAGTGACAAGACTAGCAACCAAGAGACCCAGTACTTC
TRBD1	TRBJ2-3	many	TRBV9	CASSVGGQGRDTQYF	TGTGCCAGCAGCGTAGGTGGACAGGGTAGAGATACGCAGTATTTT
NA	TRBJ2-6	few	TRBV19	CASSNRASGANVLTF	TGTGCCAGTAGTAACAGGGCCTCTGGGGCCAACGTCCTGACTTTC
TRBD1	TRBJ2-2	many	TRBV19	CASTGTGQRGELFF	TGTGCCAGTACCGGGACAGGGCAACGGGGGGAGCTGTTTTTT
TRBD2	TRBJ2-7	many	TRBV29-1	CSVVAGWTYEQYF	TGCAGCGTTGTAGCGGGGTGGACCTACGAGCAGTACTTC
NA	TRBJ2-2	NA	TRBV19	CASSAPLGTSTGELFF	TGTGCCAGTAGTGCCCCTCTGGGGACAAGTACCGGGGAGCTGTTTTTT
TRBD1	TRBJ1-1	many	TRBV28	CASSPLADRGNTEAFF	TGTGCCAGCAGTCCGCTTGCGGACAGGGGGAACACTGAAGCTTTCTTT